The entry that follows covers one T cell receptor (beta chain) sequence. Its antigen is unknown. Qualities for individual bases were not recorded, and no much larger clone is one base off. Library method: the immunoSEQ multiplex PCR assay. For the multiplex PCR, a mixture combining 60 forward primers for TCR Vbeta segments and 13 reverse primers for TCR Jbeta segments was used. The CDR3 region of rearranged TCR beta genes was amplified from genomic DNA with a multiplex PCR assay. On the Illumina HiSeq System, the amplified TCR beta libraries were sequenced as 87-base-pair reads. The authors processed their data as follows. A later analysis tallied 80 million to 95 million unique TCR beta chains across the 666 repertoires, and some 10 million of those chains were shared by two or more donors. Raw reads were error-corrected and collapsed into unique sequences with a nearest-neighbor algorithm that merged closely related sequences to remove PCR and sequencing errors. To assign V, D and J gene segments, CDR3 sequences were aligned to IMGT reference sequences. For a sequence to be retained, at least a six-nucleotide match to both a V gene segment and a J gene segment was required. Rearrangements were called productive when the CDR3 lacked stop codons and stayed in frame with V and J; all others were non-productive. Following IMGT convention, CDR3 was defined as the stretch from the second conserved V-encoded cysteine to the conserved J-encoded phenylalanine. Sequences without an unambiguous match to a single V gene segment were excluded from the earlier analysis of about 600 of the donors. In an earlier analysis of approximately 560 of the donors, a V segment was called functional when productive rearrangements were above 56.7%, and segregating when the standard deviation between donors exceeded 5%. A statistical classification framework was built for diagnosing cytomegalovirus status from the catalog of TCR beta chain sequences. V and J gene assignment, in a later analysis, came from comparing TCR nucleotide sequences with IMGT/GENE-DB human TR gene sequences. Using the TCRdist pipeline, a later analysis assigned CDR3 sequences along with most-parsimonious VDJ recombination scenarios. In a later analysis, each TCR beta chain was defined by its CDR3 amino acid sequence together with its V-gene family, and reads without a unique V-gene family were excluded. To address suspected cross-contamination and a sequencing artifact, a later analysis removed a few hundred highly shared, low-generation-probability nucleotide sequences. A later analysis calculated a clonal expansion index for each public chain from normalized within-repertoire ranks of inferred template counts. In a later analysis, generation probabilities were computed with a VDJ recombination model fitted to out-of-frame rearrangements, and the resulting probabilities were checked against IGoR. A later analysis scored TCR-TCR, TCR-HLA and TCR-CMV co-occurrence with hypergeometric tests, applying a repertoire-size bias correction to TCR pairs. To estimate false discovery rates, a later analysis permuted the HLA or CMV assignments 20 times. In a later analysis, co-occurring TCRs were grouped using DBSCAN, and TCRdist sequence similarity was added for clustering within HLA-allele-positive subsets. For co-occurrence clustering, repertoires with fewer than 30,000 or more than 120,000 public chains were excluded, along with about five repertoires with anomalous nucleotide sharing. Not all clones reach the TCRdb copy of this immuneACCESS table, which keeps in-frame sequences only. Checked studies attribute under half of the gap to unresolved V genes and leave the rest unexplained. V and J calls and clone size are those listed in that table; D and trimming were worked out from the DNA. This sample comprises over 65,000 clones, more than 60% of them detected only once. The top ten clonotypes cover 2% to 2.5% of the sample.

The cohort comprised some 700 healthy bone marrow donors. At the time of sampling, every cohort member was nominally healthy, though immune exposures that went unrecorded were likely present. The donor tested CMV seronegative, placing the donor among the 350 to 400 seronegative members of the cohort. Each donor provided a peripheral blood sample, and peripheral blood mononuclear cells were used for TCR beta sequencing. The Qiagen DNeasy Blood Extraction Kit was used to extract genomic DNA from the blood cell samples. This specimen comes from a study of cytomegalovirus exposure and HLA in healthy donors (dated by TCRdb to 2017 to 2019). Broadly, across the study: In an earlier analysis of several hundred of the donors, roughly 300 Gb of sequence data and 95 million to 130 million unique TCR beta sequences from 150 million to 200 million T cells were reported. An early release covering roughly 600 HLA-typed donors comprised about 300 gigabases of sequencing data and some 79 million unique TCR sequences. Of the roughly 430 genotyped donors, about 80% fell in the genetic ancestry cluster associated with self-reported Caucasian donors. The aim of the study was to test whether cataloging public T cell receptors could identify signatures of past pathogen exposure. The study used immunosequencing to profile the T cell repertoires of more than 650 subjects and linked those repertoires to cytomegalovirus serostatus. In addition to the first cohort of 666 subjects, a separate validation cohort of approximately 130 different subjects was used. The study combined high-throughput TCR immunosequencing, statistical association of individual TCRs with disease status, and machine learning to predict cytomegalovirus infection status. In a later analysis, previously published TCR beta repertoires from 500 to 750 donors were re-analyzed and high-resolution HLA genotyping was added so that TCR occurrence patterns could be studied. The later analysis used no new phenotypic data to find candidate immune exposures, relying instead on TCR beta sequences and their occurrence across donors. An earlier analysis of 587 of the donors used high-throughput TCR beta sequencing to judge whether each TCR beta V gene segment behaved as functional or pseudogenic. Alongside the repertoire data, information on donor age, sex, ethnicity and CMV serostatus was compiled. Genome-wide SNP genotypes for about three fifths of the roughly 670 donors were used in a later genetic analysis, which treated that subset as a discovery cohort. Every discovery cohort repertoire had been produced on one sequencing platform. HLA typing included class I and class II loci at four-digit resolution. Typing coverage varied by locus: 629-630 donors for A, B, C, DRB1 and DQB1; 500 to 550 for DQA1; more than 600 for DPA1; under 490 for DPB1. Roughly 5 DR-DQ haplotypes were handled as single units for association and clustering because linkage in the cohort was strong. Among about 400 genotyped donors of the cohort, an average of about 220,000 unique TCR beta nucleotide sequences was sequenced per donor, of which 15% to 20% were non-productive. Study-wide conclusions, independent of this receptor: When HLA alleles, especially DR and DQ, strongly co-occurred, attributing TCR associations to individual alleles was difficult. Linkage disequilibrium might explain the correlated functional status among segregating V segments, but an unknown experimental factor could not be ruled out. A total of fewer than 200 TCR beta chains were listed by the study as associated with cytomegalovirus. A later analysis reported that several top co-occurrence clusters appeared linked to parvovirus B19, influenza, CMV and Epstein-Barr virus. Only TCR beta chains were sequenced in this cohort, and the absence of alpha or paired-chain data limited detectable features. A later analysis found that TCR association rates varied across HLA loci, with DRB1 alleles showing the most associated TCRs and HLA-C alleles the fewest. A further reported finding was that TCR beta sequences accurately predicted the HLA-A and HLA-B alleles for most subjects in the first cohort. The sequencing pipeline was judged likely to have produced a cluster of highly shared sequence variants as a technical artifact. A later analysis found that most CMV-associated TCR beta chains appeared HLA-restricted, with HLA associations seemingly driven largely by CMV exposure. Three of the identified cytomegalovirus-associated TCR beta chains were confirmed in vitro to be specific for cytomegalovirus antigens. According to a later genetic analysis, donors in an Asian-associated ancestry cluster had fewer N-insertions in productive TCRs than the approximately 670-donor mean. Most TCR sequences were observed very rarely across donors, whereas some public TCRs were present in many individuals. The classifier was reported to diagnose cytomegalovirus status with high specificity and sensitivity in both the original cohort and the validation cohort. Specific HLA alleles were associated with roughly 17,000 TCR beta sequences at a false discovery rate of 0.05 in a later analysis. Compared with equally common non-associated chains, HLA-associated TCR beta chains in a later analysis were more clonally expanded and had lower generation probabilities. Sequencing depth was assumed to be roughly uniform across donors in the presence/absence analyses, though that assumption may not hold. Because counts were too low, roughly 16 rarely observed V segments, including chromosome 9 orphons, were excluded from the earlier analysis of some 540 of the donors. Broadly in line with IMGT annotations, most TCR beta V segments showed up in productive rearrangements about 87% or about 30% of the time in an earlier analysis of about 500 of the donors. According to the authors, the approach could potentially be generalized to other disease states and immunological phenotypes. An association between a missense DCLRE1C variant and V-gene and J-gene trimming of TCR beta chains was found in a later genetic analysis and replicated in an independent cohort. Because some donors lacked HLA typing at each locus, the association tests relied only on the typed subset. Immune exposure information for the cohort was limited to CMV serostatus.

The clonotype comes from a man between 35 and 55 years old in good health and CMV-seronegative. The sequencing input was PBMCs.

The bases read TGTGCCAGTACTCTACAGGTTAGCAATCAGCCCCAGCATTTT. Its amino acids are CASTLQVSNQPQHF. The chain was built from TRBV6-6 and TRBJ1-5; a tentative D match to TRBD1 spans 5 bases. The CDR3 covers 14 residues, taking in both the cysteine and the phenylalanine. Only the CDR3 portion is preserved as DNA: 42 bases, with reading frame beginning at the first base. CDR1 and CDR2, looked up from the germline V gene (reference sequence), are MNHNY and SVGAGI. The V and J ends are trimmed by 9 bases and 0 bases, leaving 12 bases between them.